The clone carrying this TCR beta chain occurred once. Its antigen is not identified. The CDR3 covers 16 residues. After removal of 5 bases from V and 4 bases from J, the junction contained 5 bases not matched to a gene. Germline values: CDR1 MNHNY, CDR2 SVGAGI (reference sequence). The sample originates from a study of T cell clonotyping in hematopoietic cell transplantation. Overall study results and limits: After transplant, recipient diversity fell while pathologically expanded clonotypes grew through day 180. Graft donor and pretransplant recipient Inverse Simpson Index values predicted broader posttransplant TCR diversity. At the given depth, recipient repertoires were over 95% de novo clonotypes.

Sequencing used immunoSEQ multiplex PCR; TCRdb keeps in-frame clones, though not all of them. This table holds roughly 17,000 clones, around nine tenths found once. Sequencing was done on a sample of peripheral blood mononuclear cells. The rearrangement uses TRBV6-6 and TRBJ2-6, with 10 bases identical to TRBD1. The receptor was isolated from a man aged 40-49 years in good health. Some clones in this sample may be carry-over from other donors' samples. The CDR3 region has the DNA TGTGCCAGCAGTCGACAGGGGGCAGGAGGGGCCAACGTCCTGACTTTC. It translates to CASSRQGAGGANVLTF.